This T cell receptor beta chain derives from a study of shared clonotypes between healthy human individuals. Study-level points and caveats: Sampling was confined to blood; repertoires within tissues likely differ. The naive CD4 repertoires of a handful of donors were compared, and approximately 5% of clonotypes were shared.

CD8 cells classed as naive were CD45RO-negative and positively selected for CCR7, excluding terminally differentiated effector memory CD45RA+ cells. To note about this clone: Its antigen is as yet unknown.

Germline V gene lookup returns CDR1 SEHNR and CDR2 FQNEAQ (reference sequence). Trimming at V came to 4 bases and at J to 6 bases, leaving 11 bases not matched to a gene. The CDR3 is 17 residues long. Repertoires were generated with immunoSEQ multiplex PCR, while TCRdb's copy carries only in-frame clones and drops some. Of 1.5 million to 2.5 million clones listed, about 95% are singletons. The genes are TRBV7-9 and TRBJ2-3; 12 bases align to TRBD2. Sequencing used naive CD8+ T cells sorted from blood. The clonotype comes from a man aged 18 to 30 in good health. The CDR3 reads CASSSRLAGVLGDTQYF. The CDR3, as DNA: TGTGCCAGCAGCTCACGACTAGCGGGAGTTCTCGGGGATACGCAGTATTTT.